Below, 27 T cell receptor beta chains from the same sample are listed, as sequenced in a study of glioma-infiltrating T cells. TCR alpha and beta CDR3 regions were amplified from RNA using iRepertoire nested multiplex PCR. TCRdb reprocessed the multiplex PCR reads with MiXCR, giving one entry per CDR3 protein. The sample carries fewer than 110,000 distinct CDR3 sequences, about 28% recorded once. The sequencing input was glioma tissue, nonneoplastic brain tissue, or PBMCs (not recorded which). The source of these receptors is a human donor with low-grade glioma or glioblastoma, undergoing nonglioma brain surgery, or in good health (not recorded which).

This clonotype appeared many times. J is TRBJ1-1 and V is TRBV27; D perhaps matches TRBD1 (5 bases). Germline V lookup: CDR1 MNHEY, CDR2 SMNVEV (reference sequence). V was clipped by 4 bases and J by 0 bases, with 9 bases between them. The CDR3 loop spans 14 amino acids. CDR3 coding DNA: TGTGCCAGCAGTTCAGGGTTGATGAACACTGAAGCTTTCTTT. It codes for CASSSGLMNTEAFF.

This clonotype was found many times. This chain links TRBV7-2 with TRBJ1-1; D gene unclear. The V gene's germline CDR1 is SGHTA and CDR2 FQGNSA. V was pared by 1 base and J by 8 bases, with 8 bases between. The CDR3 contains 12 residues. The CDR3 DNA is TGTGCCAGCAGCTTAGATTCCCTGGAAGCTTTCTTT. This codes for CASSLDSLEAFF. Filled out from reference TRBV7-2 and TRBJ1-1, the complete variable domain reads GAGVSQSPSNKVTEKGKDVELRCDPISGHTALYWYRQSLGQGLEFLIYFQGNSAPDKSGLPSDRFSAERTGGSVSTLTIQRTQQEDSAVYLCASSLDSLEAFFGQGTRLTVV.

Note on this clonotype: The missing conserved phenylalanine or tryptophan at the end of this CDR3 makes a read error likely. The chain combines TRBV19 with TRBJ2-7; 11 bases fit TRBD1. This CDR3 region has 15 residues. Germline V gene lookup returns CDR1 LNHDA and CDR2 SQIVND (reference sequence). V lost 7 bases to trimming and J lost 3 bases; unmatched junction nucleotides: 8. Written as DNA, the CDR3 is TGTGCCAGTACAAATACCGGGACAGGGGGCTACGAGCAGTACTCC. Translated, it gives CASTNTGTGGYEQYS.

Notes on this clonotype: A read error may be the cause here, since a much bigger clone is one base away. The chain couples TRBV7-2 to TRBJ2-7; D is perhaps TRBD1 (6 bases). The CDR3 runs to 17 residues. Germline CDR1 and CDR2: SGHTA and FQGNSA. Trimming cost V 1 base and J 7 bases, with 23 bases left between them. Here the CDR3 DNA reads TGTGCCAGCAGCTTAGGGCCAGGGACACGGCAAAACAATGAGCAGTACTTC. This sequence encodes CASSLGPGTRQNNEQYF.

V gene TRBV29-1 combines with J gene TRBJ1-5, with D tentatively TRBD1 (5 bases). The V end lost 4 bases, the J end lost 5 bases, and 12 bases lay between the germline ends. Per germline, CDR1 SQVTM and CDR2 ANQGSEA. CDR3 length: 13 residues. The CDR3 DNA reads TGCAGCGTTGCCACGGGGGAGGATCAGCCCCAGCATTTT. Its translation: CSVATGEDQPQHF.

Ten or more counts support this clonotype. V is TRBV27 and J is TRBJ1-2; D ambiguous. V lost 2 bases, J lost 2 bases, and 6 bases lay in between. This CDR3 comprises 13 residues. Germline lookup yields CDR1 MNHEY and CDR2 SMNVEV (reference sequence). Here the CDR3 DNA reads TGTGCCAGCAGTTTAAGGGAAAACTATGGCTACACCTTC. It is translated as CASSLRENYGYTF.

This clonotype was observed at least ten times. CDR3 region: CASSEASGTDTQYF. The CDR3 DNA reads TGTGCCAGCAGTGAGGCTAGCGGCACAGATACGCAGTATTTT. This sequence joins TRBV2 and TRBJ2-3; D possibly corresponds to TRBD2 (6 bases). V was trimmed by 3 bases and J by 1 base, leaving 8 bases between them. Germline lookup yields CDR1 SNHLY and CDR2 FYNNEI. The CDR3 has 14 amino acids.

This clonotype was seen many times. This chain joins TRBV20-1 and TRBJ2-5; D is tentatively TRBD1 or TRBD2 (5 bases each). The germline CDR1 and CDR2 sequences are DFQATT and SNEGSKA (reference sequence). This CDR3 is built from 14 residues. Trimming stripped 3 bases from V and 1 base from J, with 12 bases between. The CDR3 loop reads CSARGGDPQETQYF. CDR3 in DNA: TGCAGTGCTAGGGGTGGGGACCCCCAAGAGACCCAGTACTTC.

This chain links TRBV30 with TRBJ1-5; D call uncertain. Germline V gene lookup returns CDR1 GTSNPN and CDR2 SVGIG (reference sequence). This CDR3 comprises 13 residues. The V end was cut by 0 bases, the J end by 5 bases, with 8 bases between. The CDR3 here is CAWSVQKDQPQHF. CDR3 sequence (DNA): TGTGCCTGGAGTGTACAGAAGGATCAGCCCCAGCATTTT.

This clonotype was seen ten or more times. The CDR3: CASSLGGRSGSEKLFF. Written as DNA, the CDR3 is TGTGCCAGCAGCTTGGGGGGACGGTCGGGGAGTGAAAAACTGTTTTTT. The chain employs TRBV5-4 and TRBJ1-4; D is perhaps TRBD1 (5 bases). The CDR3 is 16 residues long. V was cut by 0 bases and J by 7 bases, with 16 bases left in between. Germline CDR1 and CDR2: SGHNT and YYREEE (reference sequence).

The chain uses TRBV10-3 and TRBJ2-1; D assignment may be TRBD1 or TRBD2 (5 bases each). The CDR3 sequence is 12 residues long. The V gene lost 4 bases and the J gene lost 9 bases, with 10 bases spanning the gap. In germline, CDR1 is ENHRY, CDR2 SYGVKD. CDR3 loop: CAISGSGGEQFF. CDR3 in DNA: TGTGCCATCAGTGGGTCTGGGGGTGAGCAGTTCTTC.

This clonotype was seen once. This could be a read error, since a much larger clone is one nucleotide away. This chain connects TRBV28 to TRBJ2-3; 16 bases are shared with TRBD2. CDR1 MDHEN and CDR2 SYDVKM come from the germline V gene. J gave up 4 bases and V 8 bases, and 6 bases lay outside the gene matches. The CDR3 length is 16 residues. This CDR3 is CASPGTSGGASDTQYF. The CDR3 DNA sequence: TGTGCCAGCCCCGGGACTAGCGGGGGGGCATCAGATACGCAGTATTTT.

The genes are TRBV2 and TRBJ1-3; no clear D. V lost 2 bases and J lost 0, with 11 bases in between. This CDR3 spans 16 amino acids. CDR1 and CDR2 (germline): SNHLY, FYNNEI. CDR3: CASSEQRIYSGNTIYF. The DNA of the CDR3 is TGTGCCAGCAGTGAACAGCGGATCTACTCTGGAAACACCATATATTTT.

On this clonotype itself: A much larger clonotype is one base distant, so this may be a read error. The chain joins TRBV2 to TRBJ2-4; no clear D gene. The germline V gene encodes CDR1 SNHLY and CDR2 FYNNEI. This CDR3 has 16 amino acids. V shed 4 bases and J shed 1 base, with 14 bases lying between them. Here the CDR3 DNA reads TGTGCCAGCAGTGCTGGGTCGGTGGCGGCCAAAAACATTCAGTACTTC. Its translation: CASSAGSVAAKNIQYF.

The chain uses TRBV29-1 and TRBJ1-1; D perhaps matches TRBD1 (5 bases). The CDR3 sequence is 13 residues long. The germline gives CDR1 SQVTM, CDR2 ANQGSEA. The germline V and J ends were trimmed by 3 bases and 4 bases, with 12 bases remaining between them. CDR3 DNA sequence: TGCAGCGTTGATGGGGCTCCGGGCACTGAAGCTTTCTTT. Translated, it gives CSVDGAPGTEAFF.

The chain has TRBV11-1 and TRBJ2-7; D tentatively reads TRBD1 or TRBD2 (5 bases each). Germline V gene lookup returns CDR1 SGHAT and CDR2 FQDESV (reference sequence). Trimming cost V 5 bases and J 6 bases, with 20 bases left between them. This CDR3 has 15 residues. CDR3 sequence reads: CASSPLRGKLGEQYF. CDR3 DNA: TGTGCCAGCAGCCCTTTGAGGGGTAAGTTGGGCGAGCAGTACTTC.

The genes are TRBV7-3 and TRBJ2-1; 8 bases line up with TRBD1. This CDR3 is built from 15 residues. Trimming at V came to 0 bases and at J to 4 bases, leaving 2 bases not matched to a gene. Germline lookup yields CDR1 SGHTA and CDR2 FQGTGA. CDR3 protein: CASSLTGTGYNEQFF. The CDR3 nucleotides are TGTGCCAGCAGCTTAACAGGGACAGGATACAATGAGCAGTTCTTC. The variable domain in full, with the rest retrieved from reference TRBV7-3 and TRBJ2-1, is GAGVSQTPSNKVTEKGKYVELRCDPISGHTALYWYRQSLGQGPEFLIYFQGTGAADDSGLPNDRFFAVRPEGSVSTLKIQRTERGDSAVYLCASSLTGTGYNEQFFGPGTRLTVL.

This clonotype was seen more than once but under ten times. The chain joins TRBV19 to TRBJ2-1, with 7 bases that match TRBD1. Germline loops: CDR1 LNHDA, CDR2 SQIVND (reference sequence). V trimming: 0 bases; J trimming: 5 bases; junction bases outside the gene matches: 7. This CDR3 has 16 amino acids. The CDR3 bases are TGTGCCAGTAGTATAGATCCCACGGACAGGAACAATGAGCAGTTCTTC. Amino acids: CASSIDPTDRNNEQFF.

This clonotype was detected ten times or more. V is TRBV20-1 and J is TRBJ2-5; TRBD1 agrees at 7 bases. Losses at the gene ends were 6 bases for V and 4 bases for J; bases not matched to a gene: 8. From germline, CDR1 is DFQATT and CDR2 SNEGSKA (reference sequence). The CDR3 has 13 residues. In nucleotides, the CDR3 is TGCAGTGCGAACGGACAGGTGGGAGAGACCCAGTACTTC. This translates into CSANGQVGETQYF.

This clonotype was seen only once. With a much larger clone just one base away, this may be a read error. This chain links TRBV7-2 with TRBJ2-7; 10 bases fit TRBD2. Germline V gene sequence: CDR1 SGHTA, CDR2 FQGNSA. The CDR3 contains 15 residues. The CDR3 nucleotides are TGTGCCAGCAGCTCACAGCGGGGGGGCGGGTACGAGCAGCACTTC. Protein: CASSSQRGGGYEQHF.

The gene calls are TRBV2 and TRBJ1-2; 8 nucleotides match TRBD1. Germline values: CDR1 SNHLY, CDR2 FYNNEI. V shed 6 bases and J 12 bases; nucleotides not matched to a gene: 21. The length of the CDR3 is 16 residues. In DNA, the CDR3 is TGTGCCAGCAGATCGAGGCAGGGGGCGGGAGGGACCACCAACACCTTC. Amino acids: CASRSRQGAGGTTNTF.

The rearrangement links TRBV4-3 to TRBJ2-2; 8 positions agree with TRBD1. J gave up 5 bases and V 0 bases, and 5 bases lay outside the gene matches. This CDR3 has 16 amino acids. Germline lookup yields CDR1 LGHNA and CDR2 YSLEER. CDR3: CASSQDTGTGTGELFF. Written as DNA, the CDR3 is TGCGCCAGCAGCCAAGATACTGGGACAGGAACCGGGGAGCTGTTTTTT.

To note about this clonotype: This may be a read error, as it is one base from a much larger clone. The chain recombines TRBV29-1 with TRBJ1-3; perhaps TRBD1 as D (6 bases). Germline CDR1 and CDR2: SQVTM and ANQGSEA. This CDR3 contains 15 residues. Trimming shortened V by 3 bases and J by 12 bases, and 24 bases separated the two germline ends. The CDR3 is CSVEGGDKEPGNIYF. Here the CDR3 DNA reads TGCAGCGTTGAGGGTGGGGACAAGGAGCCCGGCAACATATATTTT. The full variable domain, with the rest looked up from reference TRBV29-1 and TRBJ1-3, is SAVISQKPSRDICQRGTSLTIQCQVDSQVTMMFWYRQQPGQSLTLIATANQGSEATYESGFVIDKFPISRPNLTFSTLTVSNMSPEDSSIYLCSVEGGDKEPGNIYFGEGSWLTVV.

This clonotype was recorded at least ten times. DNA for the CDR3: TGTGCCAGCTCGTCAGACAATGAGCAGTTCTTC. It codes for CASSSDNEQFF. The chain couples TRBV18 to TRBJ2-1; unclear D gene. V shed 6 bases and J shed 5 bases, with 5 bases lying between them. Germline lookup yields CDR1 KGHSH and CDR2 LQKENI. The CDR3 has 11 amino acids.

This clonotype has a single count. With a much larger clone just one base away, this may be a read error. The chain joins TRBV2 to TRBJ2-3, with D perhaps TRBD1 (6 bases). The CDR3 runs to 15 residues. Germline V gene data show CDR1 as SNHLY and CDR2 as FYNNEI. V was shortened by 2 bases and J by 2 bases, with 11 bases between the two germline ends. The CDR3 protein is CASSECRGSTDTQYF. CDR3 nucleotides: TGTGCCAGCAGTGAATGCAGGGGTTCCACAGATACGCAGTATTTT.

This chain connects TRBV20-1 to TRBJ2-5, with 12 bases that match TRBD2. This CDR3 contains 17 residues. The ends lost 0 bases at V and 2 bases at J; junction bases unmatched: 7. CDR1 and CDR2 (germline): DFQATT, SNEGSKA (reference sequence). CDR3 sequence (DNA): TGCAGTGCTAGAGACGCACTAGCGGGGGGCCTTCAAGAGACCCAGTACTTC. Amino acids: CSARDALAGGLQETQYF.

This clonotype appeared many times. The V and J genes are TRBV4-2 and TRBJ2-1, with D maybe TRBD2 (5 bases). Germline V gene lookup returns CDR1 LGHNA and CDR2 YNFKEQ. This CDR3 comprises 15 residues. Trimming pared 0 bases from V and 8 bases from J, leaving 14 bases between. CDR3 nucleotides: TGTGCCAGCAGCCAAGAGGCGGCCCAGAGGGATGAGCAGTTCTTC. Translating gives CASSQEAAQRDEQFF.